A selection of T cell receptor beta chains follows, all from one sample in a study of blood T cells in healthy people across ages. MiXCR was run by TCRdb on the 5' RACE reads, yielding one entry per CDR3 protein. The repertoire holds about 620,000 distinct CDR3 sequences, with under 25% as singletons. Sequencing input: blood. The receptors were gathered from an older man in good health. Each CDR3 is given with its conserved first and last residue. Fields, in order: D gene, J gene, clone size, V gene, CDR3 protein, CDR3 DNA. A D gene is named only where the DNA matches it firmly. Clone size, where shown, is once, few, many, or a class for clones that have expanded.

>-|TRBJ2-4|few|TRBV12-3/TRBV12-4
CASNLWGGQHIQYF
TGTGCCAGCAACCTTTGGGGGGGGCAACACATTCAGTACTTC
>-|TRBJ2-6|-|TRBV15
CATSRGIWGDDANVLTF
TGTGCCACCAGCAGAGGGATTTGGGGGGATGACGCCAACGTCCTGACTTTC
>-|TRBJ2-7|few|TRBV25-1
CASSAWDGANEQYF
TGTGCCAGCAGTGCCTGGGACGGCGCGAACGAGCAGTACTTC
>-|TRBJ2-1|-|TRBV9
CASSVDERASYNEQFF
TGTGCCAGCAGCGTAGACGAGCGGGCCTCCTACAATGAGCAGTTCTTC
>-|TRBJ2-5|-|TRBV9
CASSVGLERRETQYF
TGTGCCAGCAGCGTAGGGCTAGAGCGGAGAGAGACCCAGTACTTC
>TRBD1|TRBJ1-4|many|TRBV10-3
CATGQGATNEKLFF
TGTGCCACTGGACAGGGGGCGACGAATGAAAAACTGTTTTTT
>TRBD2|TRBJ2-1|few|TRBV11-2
CASSLPVGGNEQFF
TGTGCCAGCAGCTTACCTGTCGGGGGGAATGAGCAGTTCTTC
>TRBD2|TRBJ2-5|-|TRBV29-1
CSVVWDYETQYF
TGCAGCGTTGTATGGGACTATGAGACCCAGTACTTC
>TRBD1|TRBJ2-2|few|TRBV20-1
CSAAGGTNTGELFF
TGCAGTGCCGCAGGGGGTACGAACACCGGGGAGCTGTTTTTT
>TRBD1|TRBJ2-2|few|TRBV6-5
CASSYSRDRVSGELFF
TGTGCCAGCAGTTACTCGAGGGACAGGGTTTCGGGGGAGCTGTTTTTT
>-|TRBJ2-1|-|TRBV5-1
CASSLATNSYNEQFF
TGCGCCAGCAGCTTGGCCACCAATTCCTACAATGAGCAGTTCTTC
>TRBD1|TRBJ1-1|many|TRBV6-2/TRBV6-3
CASSYPLQGLNTEAFF
TGTGCCAGCAGTTACCCCTTACAGGGGTTGAACACTGAAGCTTTCTTT
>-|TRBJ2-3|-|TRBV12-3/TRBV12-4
CASSLVRGVGTDTQYF
TGTGCCAGCAGTTTAGTCCGGGGAGTGGGCACAGATACGCAGTATTTT
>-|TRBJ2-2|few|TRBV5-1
CASSLSQKNTGELFF
TGCGCCAGCAGCTTGAGTCAAAAGAACACCGGGGAGCTGTTTTTT
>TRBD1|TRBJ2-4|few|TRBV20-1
CSATDRAGNIQYF
TGCAGTGCTACGGACAGGGCTGGGAACATTCAGTACTTC
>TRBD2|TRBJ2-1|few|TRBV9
CASSVLAGANNEQFF
TGTGCCAGCAGCGTGCTAGCGGGAGCGAACAATGAGCAGTTCTTC
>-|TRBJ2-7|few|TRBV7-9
CASSQPDATYEQYF
TGTGCCAGCAGCCAACCGGACGCTACCTACGAGCAGTACTTC
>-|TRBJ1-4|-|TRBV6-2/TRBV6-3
CASKTPGGEKLFF
TGTGCCAGCAAAACACCCGGCGGTGAAAAACTGTTTTTT
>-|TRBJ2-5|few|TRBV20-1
CSANTEETQYF
TGCAGTGCTAACACAGAAGAGACCCAGTACTTC
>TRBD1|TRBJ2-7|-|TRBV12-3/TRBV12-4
CASSLGRGRVLYEQYF
TGTGCCAGCAGTTTAGGTAGGGGGCGCGTTCTTTACGAGCAGTACTTC
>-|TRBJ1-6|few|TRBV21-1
CASSKECDRGPCNSPLHF
TGTGCCAGCAGCAAAGAATGCGACAGGGGGCCGTGTAATTCACCCCTCCACTTT
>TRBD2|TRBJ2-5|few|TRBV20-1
CSAWTSGYQETQYF
TGCAGTGCTTGGACTAGCGGGTACCAAGAGACCCAGTACTTC
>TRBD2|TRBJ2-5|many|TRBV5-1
CASSLGGRATIETQYF
TGCGCCAGCAGCTTGGGAGGGAGGGCCACGATAGAGACCCAGTACTTC
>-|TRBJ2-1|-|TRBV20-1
CSAPNAIGDNEQFF
TGCAGTGCCCCGAATGCAATCGGGGACAATGAGCAGTTCTTC
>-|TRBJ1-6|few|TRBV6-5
CASRRDWGSPLHF
TGTGCCAGCAGACGGGATTGGGGTTCACCCCTCCACTTT
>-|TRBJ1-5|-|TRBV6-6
CASRPTGTQQGPQHF
TGTGCCAGCAGACCTACCGGGACGCAGCAGGGTCCCCAGCATTTT
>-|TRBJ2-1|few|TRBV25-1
CASSENQVSSYNEQFF
TGTGCCAGCAGTGAAAATCAGGTGAGCTCCTACAATGAGCAGTTCTTC
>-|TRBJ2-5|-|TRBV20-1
CSARGLTGVETQYF
TGCAGTGCTCGAGGACTGACTGGGGTGGAGACCCAGTACTTC
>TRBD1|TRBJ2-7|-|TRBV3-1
CASSYRDRRYEQYF
TGTGCCAGCAGCTACCGGGACAGGAGGTACGAGCAGTACTTC
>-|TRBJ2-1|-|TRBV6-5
CASRDSLGSYNEQFF
TGTGCCAGCAGGGACTCTTTGGGCTCCTACAATGAGCAGTTCTTC
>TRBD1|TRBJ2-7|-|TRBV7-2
CASSPSSDRVGEQYF
TGTGCCAGCAGCCCAAGCTCGGACAGGGTAGGCGAGCAGTACTTC
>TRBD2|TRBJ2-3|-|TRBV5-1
CASSWGGLAGGPDTQYF
TGCGCCAGCAGCTGGGGGGGACTAGCGGGAGGGCCGGATACGCAGTATTTT
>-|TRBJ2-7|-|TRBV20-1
CSAPISGSYEQYF
TGCAGTGCCCCAATCAGTGGCTCCTACGAGCAGTACTTC
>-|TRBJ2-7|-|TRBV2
CASSVQGSGYEQYF
TGTGCCAGCAGTGTACAGGGATCAGGCTACGAGCAGTACTTC
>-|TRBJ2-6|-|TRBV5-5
CASSLATTGANVLTF
TGTGCCAGCAGCTTGGCAACAACGGGGGCCAACGTCCTGACTTTC
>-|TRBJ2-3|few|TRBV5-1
CASTLGGADTQYF
TGCGCCAGCACCTTAGGGGGAGCAGATACGCAGTATTTT
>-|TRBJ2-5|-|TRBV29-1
CSVEGEETQYF
TGCAGCGTTGAAGGGGAAGAGACCCAGTACTTC
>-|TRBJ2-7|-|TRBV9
CASSVGGQSNEQYF
TGTGCCAGCAGCGTAGGGGGCCAGTCAAACGAGCAGTACTTC
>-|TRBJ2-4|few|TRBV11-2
CASRYRLENIQYF
TGTGCCAGCAGGTATAGGTTGGAAAACATTCAGTACTTC
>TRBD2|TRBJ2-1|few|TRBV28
CASSSTGGISYNEQFF
TGTGCCAGCAGTTCCACGGGGGGGATCTCCTACAATGAGCAGTTCTTC
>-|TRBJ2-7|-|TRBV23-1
CASSQSGRYIPYEQYF
TGCGCCAGCAGTCAATCCGGACGATACATACCCTACGAGCAGTACTTC
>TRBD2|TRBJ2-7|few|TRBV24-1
CATSDQASGTNIYEQYF
TGTGCCACCAGTGACCAGGCCTCCGGGACTAACATCTACGAGCAGTACTTC
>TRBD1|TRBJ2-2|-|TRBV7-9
CASSPRDREVTGELFF
TGTGCCAGCAGCCCCCGGGACAGGGAGGTCACCGGGGAGCTGTTTTTT
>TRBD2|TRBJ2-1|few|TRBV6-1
CASSDLSGRSYNEQFF
TGTGCCAGCAGTGATTTGAGCGGGAGGAGCTACAATGAGCAGTTCTTC
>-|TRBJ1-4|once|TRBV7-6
CASSLSRANEKLFF
TGTGCCAGCAGCTTGAGCAGAGCTAATGAAAAACTGTTTTTT
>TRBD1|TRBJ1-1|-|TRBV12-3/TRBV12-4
CASSYRGQGTEAFF
TGTGCCAGCAGTTACAGGGGGCAGGGAACTGAAGCTTTCTTT
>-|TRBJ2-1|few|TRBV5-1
CASSLQGGLLSNEQFF
TGCGCCAGCAGCTTGCAGGGGGGTTTGTTGTCCAATGAGCAGTTCTTC
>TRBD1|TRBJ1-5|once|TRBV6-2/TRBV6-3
CASNDRGNQPQHF
TGTGCCAGCAACGACAGGGGCAATCAGCCCCAGCATTTT
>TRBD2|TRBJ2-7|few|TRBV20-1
CSAIAGAGYEQYF
TGCAGTGCTATAGCGGGAGCTGGGTACGAGCAGTACTTC
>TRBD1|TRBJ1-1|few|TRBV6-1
CASSPETGGGRLNTEAFF
TGTGCCAGCAGTCCAGAGACAGGGGGCGGAAGGCTTAACACTGAAGCTTTCTTT
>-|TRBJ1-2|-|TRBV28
CASSFGAVLRRGYGYTF
TGTGCCAGCAGTTTCGGCGCGGTACTTCGTAGAGGCTATGGCTACACCTTC
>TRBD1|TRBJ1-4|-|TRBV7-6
CASSRSSGTVNEKLFF
TGTGCCAGCAGCCGTTCCTCCGGGACAGTTAATGAAAAACTGTTTTTT
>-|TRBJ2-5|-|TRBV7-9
CASSPWGSQETQYF
TGTGCCAGCAGCCCATGGGGGTCCCAAGAGACCCAGTACTTC
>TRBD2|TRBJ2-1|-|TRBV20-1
CSARDSGRSNNEQFF
TGCAGTGCTAGAGATAGCGGGAGGTCTAACAATGAGCAGTTCTTC
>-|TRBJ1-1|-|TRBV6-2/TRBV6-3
CASRNRENTEAFF
TGTGCCAGCAGGAACAGGGAGAACACTGAAGCTTTCTTT